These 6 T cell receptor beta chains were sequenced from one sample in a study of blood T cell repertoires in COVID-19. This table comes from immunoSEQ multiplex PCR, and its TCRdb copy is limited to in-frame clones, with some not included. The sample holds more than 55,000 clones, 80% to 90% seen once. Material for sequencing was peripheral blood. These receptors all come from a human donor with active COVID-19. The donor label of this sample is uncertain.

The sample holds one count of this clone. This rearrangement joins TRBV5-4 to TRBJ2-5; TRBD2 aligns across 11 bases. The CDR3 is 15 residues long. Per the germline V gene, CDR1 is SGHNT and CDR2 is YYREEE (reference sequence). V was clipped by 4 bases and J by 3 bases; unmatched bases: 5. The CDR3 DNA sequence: TGTGCCAGCAGCCCTGCGGGACTAGCGGAAGAGACCCAGTACTTC. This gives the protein CASSPAGLAEETQYF.

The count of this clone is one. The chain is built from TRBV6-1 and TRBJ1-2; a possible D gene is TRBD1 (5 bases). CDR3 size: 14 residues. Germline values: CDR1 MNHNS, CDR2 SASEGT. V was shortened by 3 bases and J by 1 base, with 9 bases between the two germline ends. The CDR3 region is CASSEGGLNYGYTF. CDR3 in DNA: TGTGCCAGCAGTGAGGGGGGACTTAACTATGGCTACACCTTC.

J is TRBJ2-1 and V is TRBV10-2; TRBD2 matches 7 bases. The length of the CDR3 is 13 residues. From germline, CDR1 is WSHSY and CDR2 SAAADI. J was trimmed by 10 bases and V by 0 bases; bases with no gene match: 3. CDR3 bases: TGCGCCAGCAGTGAGTCGAGTAGCGGGGAGCAGTTCTTC. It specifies CASSESSSGEQFF.

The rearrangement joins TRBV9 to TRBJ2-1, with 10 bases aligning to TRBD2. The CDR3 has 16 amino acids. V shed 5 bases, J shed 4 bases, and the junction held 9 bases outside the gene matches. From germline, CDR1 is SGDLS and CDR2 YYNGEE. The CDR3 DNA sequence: TGTGCCAGCAGGGGGGGATTAGCGGGAGGTTACAATGAGCAGTTCTTC. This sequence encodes CASRGGLAGGYNEQFF.

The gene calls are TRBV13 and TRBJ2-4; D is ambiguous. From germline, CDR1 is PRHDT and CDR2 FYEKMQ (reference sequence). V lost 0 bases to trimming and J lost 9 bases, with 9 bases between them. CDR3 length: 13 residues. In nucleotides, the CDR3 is TGTGCCAGCAGCTTAGGGGCGGTCGGCATTCAGTACTTC. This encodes CASSLGAVGIQYF.

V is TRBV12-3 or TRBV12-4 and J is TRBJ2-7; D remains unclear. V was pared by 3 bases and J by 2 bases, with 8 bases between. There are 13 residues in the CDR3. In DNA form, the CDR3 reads TGTGCCAGCAGTTTGTCAGGAACCTACGAGCAGTACTTC. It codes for CASSLSGTYEQYF.